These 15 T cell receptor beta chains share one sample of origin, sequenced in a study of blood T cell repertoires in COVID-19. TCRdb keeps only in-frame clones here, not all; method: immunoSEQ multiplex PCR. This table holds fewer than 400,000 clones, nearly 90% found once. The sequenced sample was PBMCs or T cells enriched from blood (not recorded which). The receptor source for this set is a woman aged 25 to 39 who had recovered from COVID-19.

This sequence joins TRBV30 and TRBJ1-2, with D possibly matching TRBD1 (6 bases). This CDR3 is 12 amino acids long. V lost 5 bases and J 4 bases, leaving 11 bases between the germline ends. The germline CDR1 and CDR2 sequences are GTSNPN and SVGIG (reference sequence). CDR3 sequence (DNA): TGTGCCTGGCAGGGGTACGGCTATGGCTACACCTTC. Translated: CAWQGYGYGYTF.

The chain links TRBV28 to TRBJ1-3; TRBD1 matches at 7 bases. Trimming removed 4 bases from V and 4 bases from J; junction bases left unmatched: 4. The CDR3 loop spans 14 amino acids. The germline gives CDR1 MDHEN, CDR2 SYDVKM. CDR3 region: CASSSGTVGNTIYF. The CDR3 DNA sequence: TGTGCCAGCAGTTCAGGGACAGTAGGAAACACCATATATTTT.

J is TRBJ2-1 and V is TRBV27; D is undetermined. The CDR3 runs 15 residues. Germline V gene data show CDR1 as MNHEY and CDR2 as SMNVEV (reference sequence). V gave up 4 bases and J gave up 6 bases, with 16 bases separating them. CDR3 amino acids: CASSSRLRTFNEQFF. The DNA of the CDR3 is TGTGCCAGCAGTTCTCGCCTAAGAACTTTCAATGAGCAGTTCTTC.

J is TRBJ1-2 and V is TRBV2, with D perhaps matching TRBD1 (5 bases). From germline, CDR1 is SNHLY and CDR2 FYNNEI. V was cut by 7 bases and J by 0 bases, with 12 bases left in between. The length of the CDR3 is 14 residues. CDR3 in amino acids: CASKWGGTNYGYTF. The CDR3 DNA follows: TGTGCCAGCAAGTGGGGGGGAACTAACTATGGCTACACCTTC.

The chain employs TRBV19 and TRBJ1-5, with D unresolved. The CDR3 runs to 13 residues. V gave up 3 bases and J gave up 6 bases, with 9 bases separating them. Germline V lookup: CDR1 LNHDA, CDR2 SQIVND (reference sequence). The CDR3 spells CASSIFGVQPQHF. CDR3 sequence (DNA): TGTGCCAGTAGTATTTTCGGGGTTCAGCCCCAGCATTTT.

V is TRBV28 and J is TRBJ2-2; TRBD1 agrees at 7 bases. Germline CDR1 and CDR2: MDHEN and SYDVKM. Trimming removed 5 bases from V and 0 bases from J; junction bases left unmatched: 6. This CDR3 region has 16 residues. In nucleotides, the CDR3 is TGTGCCAGCAGTCTAACGGGACAGACGAACACCGGGGAGCTGTTTTTT. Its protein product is CASSLTGQTNTGELFF.

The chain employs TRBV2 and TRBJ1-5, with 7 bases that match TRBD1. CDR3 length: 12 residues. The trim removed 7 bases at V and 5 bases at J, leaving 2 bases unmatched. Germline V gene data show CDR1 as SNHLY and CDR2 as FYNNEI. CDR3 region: CASTGTDQPQHF. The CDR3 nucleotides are TGTGCCAGCACAGGGACAGATCAGCCCCAGCATTTT.

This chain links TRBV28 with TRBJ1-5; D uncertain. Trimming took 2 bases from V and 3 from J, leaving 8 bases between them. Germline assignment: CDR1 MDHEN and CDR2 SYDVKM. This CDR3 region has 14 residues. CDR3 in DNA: TGTGCCAGCAGTTTAGGGCAGATCAATCAGCCCCAGCATTTT. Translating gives CASSLGQINQPQHF.

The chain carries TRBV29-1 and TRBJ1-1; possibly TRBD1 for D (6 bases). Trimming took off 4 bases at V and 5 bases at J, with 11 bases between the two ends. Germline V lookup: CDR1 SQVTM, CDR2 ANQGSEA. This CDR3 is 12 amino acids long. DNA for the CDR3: TGCAGCGTTGGCAGGGGTGGTACTGAAGCTTTCTTT. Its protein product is CSVGRGGTEAFF.

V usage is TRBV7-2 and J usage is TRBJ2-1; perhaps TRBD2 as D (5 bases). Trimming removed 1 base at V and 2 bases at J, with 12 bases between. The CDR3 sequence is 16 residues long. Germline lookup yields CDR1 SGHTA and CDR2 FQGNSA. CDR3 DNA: TGTGCCAGCAGCTTAGTCGGGATCATAACCTACAATGAGCAGTTCTTC. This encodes CASSLVGIITYNEQFF.

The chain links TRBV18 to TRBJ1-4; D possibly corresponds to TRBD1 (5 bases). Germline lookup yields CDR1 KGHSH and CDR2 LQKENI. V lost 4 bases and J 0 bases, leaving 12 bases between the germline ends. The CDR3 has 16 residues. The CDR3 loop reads CASSQMTDATNEKLFF. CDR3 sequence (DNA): TGTGCCAGCTCACAAATGACAGACGCAACTAATGAAAAACTGTTTTTT.

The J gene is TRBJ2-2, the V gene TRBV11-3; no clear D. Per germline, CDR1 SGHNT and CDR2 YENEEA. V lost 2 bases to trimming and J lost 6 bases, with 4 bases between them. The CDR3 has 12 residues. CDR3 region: CASSLSAGELFF. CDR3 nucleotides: TGTGCCAGCAGCTTAAGCGCCGGGGAGCTGTTTTTT.

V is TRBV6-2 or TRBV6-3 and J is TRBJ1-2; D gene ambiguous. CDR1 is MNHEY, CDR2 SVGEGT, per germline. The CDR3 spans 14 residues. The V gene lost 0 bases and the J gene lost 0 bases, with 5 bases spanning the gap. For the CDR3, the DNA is TGTGCCAGCAGTTACTCCTTCGCTAACTATGGCTACACCTTC. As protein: CASSYSFANYGYTF.

CDR3 nucleotides: TGTGCCAGCAGCGCCGGGACTAGCGGGGAGCAGTACTTC. Translation: CASSAGTSGEQYF. The chain combines TRBV5-4 with TRBJ2-7, with 12 bases lining up with TRBD2. Germline trimming cut 4 bases from V and 7 bases from J; bases unmatched to any gene: 3. Germline lookup yields CDR1 SGHNT and CDR2 YYREEE (reference sequence). CDR3 size: 13 residues. Full variable domain (outside the CDR3, taken from reference TRBV5-4 and TRBJ2-7): ETGVTQSPTHLIKTRGQQVTLRCSSQSGHNTVSWYQQALGQGPQFIFQYYREEENGRGNFPPRFSGLQFPNYSSELNVNALELDDSALYLCASSAGTSGEQYFGPGTRLTVT.

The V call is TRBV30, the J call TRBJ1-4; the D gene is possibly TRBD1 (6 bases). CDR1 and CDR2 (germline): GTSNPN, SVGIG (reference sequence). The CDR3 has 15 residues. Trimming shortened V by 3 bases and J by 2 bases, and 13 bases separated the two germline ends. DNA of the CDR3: TGTGCCTGGAGCTCCTACCAGGGGACTAATGAAAAACTGTTTTTT. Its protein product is CAWSSYQGTNEKLFF.